This TCR beta chain was sequenced in a study of blood T cell repertoires in COVID-19. Overall study context: The origin of the acute and convalescent COVID-19 samples was the United States, Italy and Spain.

In the original processing: The assay estimated nucleated cells by amplifying reference gene primers. The table came from immunoSEQ multiplex PCR; TCRdb's copy has only in-frame clones and leaves some out. V and J calls plus clone size are reproduced from that table; the DNA served to infer D and trimming. The repertoire includes about 670,000 clones, 70% to 90% of them detected once, and over 0.2% sits in the top ten. Trimming cost V 5 bases and J 0 bases, with 14 bases left between them. The length of the CDR3 is 15 residues. Germline V gene lookup returns CDR1 MNHNY and CDR2 SVGAGI (reference sequence).

The receptor comes from a woman between 18 and 29 years old with acute or convalescent COVID-19. Sequenced: peripheral blood. The gene calls are TRBV6-6 and TRBJ2-7, with D possibly matching TRBD1 (7 bases). This CDR3 is CASSLRGDRSYEQYF. The DNA for the CDR3 is TGTGCCAGCAGTCTCAGGGGGGACCGCTCCTACGAGCAGTACTTC.